The 13 T cell receptor beta chains below come from one sample, sequenced in a study of identical twins. TCRdb itself ran the 5' RACE reads through MiXCR, one entry per CDR3 protein. The repertoire holds approximately 620,000 distinct CDR3 sequences, with around 8.6% as singletons. This sample also appeared in a second study, on yellow fever vaccine responses in identical twins.

Sequencing was performed on PBMCs. Receptors were obtained from a woman under 30 in good health.

The chain joins TRBV14 to TRBJ2-3; 14 nucleotides align to TRBD2. Trimming removed 4 bases from V and 2 bases from J; junction bases left unmatched: 5. Germline lookup yields CDR1 SGHDN and CDR2 FVKESK. The CDR3 has 17 residues. CDR3 sequence: CASSPGTSGSLTDTQYF. The CDR3 coding sequence is TGTGCCAGCAGCCCGGGGACTAGCGGGAGCCTCACAGATACGCAGTATTTT.

Many counts were recorded for this clonotype. As DNA, the CDR3 is TGTGCCACCAGTGCGACAGCGTCAAATTCACCCCTCCACTTT. Translating it yields CATSATASNSPLHF. This sequence joins TRBV24-1 and TRBJ1-6; possible D gene TRBD1, 5 bases. Germline CDR1 is KGHDR and CDR2 is SFDVKD. The CDR3 is 14 amino acids. V lost 5 bases and J 7 bases, leaving 11 bases between the germline ends.

CDR3 protein: CASSPRTGGDGYTF. The CDR3 coding sequence is TGTGCCAGCAGCCCTAGAACAGGGGGCGACGGCTACACCTTC. The chain recombines TRBV7-8 with TRBJ1-2, with 9 bases fitting TRBD1. The trim removed 5 bases at V and 8 bases at J, leaving 9 bases unmatched. CDR1 and CDR2 from the germline V gene are SGHVS and FQNEAQ. This CDR3 contains 14 residues.

The V and J genes are TRBV20-1 and TRBJ2-2, with TRBD1 matching 10 bases. The CDR3 has 14 residues. Trimming at V came to 4 bases and at J to 5 bases, leaving 4 bases not matched to a gene. Germline CDR1 reads DFQATT; CDR2 reads SNEGSKA (reference sequence). CDR3 sequence reads: CSANDRGQTGELFF. The CDR3 DNA sequence: TGCAGTGCTAACGACAGGGGGCAAACCGGGGAGCTGTTTTTT.

This clonotype was counted many times. The chain joins TRBV20-1 to TRBJ2-2, with 9 bases identical to TRBD2. Germline V gene lookup returns CDR1 DFQATT and CDR2 SNEGSKA (reference sequence). CDR3 length: 16 amino acids. With 1 base clipped from V and 2 bases from J, the junction kept 5 bases outside the gene matches. Here the CDR3 reads CSARAGTSRNTGELFF. DNA of the CDR3: TGCAGTGCTAGAGCCGGGACTAGCCGTAACACCGGGGAGCTGTTTTTT.

The chain uses TRBV20-1 and TRBJ2-7; 11 positions match TRBD2. The J segment lost 6 bases and the V segment lost 3 bases, leaving 7 bases of the junction unmatched. The CDR3 contains 14 residues. Germline CDR1 DFQATT, CDR2 SNEGSKA (reference sequence). CDR3 sequence reads: CSARALAGVSEQYF. As DNA, the CDR3 is TGCAGTGCTAGGGCACTAGCGGGAGTTAGCGAGCAGTACTTC.

The chain couples TRBV7-8 to TRBJ1-6, with no clear D. Trimming cost V 7 bases and J 12 bases, with 4 bases left between them. The length of the CDR3 is 9 residues. Germline CDR1 is SGHVS and CDR2 is FQNEAQ. CDR3 residues: CASIEPLHF. For the CDR3, the DNA is TGTGCCAGCATCGAACCCCTCCACTTT. Looking up the rest from reference TRBV7-8 and TRBJ1-6 gives the full variable domain: GAGVSQSPRYKVAKRGQDVALRCDPISGHVSLFWYQQALGQGPEFLTYFQNEAQLDKSGLPSDRFFAERPEGSVSTLKIQRTQQEDSAVYLCASIEPLHFGNGTRLTVT.

This clonotype appeared many times. This chain links TRBV5-1 with TRBJ2-5, with 8 bases matching TRBD1. Germline values: CDR1 SGHRS, CDR2 YFSETQ. The CDR3 covers 12 residues. The V segment lost 8 bases and the J segment 4 bases; nucleotides outside the gene matches: 4. The CDR3 coding sequence is TGCGCCAGTCAGGGGGCAGGAGAGACCCAGTACTTC. It is translated as CASQGAGETQYF.

V gene TRBV27 combines with J gene TRBJ1-1, with D hard to call. Germline V gives CDR1 MNHEY, CDR2 SMNVEV (reference sequence). The CDR3 is 15 residues long. Trimming removed 4 bases from V and 3 bases from J, with 15 bases in between. The CDR3 DNA is TGTGCCAGCAGTTCGGGGAAACGGGTGGACACTGAAGCTTTCTTT. As protein: CASSSGKRVDTEAFF.

This clonotype has at least ten counts. The J gene is TRBJ2-1, the V gene TRBV6-5; the D is unclear. Germline CDR1 and CDR2: MNHEY and SVGAGI. The CDR3 is 13 residues long. V lost 0 bases and J 9 bases, leaving 9 bases between the germline ends. CDR3 sequence reads: CASSYSISSEQFF. The CDR3 bases are TGTGCCAGCAGTTACTCGATTTCCAGTGAGCAGTTCTTC.

This clonotype was counted between two and nine times. This chain links TRBV20-1 with TRBJ1-1; unclear D gene. Trimming left V 6 bases short and J 7 bases short, with 9 bases between. CDR1 is DFQATT and CDR2 is SNEGSKA in the germline V gene (reference sequence). The CDR3 has 10 residues. CDR3 protein: CSATRGEAFF. The CDR3 DNA sequence: TGCAGTGCCACCCGGGGTGAAGCTTTCTTT.

The chain carries TRBV13 and TRBJ2-2; a weak D match, TRBD1 (5 bases). The CDR3 length is 13 residues. Germline CDR1 reads PRHDT; CDR2 reads FYEKMQ (reference sequence). Trimming removed 9 bases at V and 5 bases at J, with 13 bases between. This chain's CDR3 is CARSPQGTGELFF. The CDR3 region has the DNA TGTGCCAGGAGCCCCCAGGGTACCGGGGAGCTGTTTTTT.

For the CDR3, the DNA is TGTGCCAGCAGCTTCAGCGGGGACTACGAGCAGTACTTC. Its translation is CASSFSGDYEQYF. The chain combines TRBV7-9 with TRBJ2-7; TRBD2 aligns across 7 bases. CDR3 length: 13 residues. Trimming took 3 bases from V and 3 from J; bases not matched to a gene: 2. CDR1 is SEHNR, CDR2 FQNEAQ, per germline (reference sequence).